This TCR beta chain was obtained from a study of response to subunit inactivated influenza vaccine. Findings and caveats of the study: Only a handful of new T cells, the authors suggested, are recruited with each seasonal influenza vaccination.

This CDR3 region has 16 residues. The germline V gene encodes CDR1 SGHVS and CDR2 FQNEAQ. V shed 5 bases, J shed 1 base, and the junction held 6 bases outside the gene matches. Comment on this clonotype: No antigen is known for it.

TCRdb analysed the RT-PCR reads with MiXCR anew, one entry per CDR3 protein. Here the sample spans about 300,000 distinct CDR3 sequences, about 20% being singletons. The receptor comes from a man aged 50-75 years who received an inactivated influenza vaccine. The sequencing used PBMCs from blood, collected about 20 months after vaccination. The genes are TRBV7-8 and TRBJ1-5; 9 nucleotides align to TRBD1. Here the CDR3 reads CASSQEDRGSNQPQHF. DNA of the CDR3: TGTGCCAGCAGCCAAGAGGACAGGGGAAGCAATCAGCCCCAGCATTTT.